Below, 11 T cell receptor beta chains from the same sample are listed, as sequenced in a study of CD8 T cells in Susac syndrome. Random hexamers were used to reverse transcribe the RNA input (about 0.5 to 1 ug). In TCRdb, the immunoSEQ multiplex PCR reads were re-called with MiXCR into one record per CDR3 protein. The data show 110,000 or so distinct CDR3 sequences, with just under 95% seen just once and about 0.09% held by the top ten. Input material: CD4+ T cells from PBMCs. The receptors shown here come from a human donor with multiple sclerosis.

Comments on this clonotype: A junction boundary mismatches the germline segment, possibly from a read error. This chain links TRBV20-1 with TRBJ1-1; no firm D call. CDR3 length: 8 residues. Germline V gene data show CDR1 as DFQATT and CDR2 as SNEGSKA (reference sequence). The CDR3 bases are TGCAGTGCCCTAACCCGGGCTTTT. It translates to CSALTRAF.

This clonotype was detected only once. The V call is TRBV6-2 or TRBV6-3, the J call TRBJ1-1; D unclear. The V and J ends lost 1 base and 1 base respectively, with 7 bases between them. Germline CDR1 is MNHEY and CDR2 is SVGEGT. This CDR3 is 14 amino acids long. CDR3 sequence: CASSYFGRNTEAFF. The CDR3 DNA reads as TGTGCCAGCAGTTACTTCGGACGGAACACTGAAGCTTTCTTT.

The V and J genes are TRBV5-1 and TRBJ2-2, with TRBD1 matching over 9 bases. Germline lookup yields CDR1 SGHRS and CDR2 YFSETQ. V was pared by 4 bases and J by 3 bases, with 7 bases of the junction left unmatched. The CDR3 has 16 amino acids. CDR3 residues: CASSTGTGRDTGELFF. The CDR3 DNA reads as TGCGCCAGCAGCACCGGGACAGGGAGGGACACCGGGGAGCTGTTTTTT.

This chain links TRBV7-3 with TRBJ1-1, with unresolved D. Trimming removed 4 bases from V and 4 bases from J, with 10 bases in between. The germline V gene has CDR1 SGHTA and CDR2 FQGTGA. The CDR3 length is 13 residues. CDR3 DNA sequence: TGTGCCAGCAGCTCAGGCCCCGGCACTGAAGCTTTCTTT. Its protein is CASSSGPGTEAFF.

This clonotype was counted a few times. The gene calls are TRBV29-1 and TRBJ1-1; a possible D gene is TRBD1 (6 bases). This CDR3 has 14 amino acids. Germline CDR1 is SQVTM and CDR2 is ANQGSEA. Trimming took off 0 bases at V and 7 bases at J, with 15 bases between the two ends. The CDR3 nucleotides read TGCAGCGTTGAAGATAGTAGGGGGACCCTTGAAGCTTTCTTT. Protein product: CSVEDSRGTLEAFF.

The rearrangement links TRBV6-4 to TRBJ2-1; the D gene is possibly TRBD2 (6 bases). The CDR3 loop spans 15 amino acids. Germline V gene lookup returns CDR1 MRHNA and CDR2 SNTAGT. Deletions cut 0 bases from V and 4 bases from J, with 10 bases between. CDR3 DNA sequence: TGTGCCAGCAGTGACTCTGGCGGGGATTACAATGAGCAGTTCTTC. The encoded protein is CASSDSGGDYNEQFF.

The chain joins TRBV20-1 to TRBJ2-5; D is possibly TRBD2 (6 bases). Trimming cost V 0 bases and J 5 bases, with 16 bases left between them. This CDR3 contains 15 residues. The germline V gene has CDR1 DFQATT and CDR2 SNEGSKA (reference sequence). CDR3: CSARDRAGHGETQYF. CDR3 in DNA: TGCAGTGCTAGAGATCGGGCGGGGCATGGGGAGACCCAGTACTTC.

The V gene is TRBV2, the J gene TRBJ1-2, with TRBD1 matching over 10 bases. Germline loops: CDR1 SNHLY, CDR2 FYNNEI. CDR3 length equals 12 residues. J gave up 14 bases and V 1 base, and 4 bases lay outside the gene matches. The CDR3 nucleotides read TGTGCCAGCAGTGAAGGGACAGGGGGTTTAACCTTC. This translates into CASSEGTGGLTF.

This sequence joins TRBV20-1 and TRBJ1-5, with D unclear. CDR1 DFQATT and CDR2 SNEGSKA come from the germline V gene (reference sequence). The CDR3 has 12 residues. V dropped 6 bases and J dropped 2 bases, with 8 bases sitting between them. The DNA of the CDR3 is TGCAGTGCCAGGACGGGCAATCAGCCCCAGCATTTT. This sequence encodes CSARTGNQPQHF.

The genes are TRBV4-3 and TRBJ2-7; D not resolved. Trimming pared 0 bases from V and 5 bases from J, leaving 11 bases between. Germline CDR1 is LGHNA and CDR2 is YSLEER. The CDR3 totals 14 residues. In DNA form, the CDR3 reads TGCGCCAGCAGCCAAGAACGGGCCTCGAACGAGCAGTACTTC. Protein product: CASSQERASNEQYF.

The rearrangement joins TRBV4-1 to TRBJ1-2; D gene unclear. CDR1 and CDR2 (germline): MGHRA, YSYEKL. The CDR3 is made up of 15 amino acids. V gave up 7 bases and J gave up 7 bases, with 22 bases separating them. CDR3 sequence: CASTTPGVQRFGYTF. CDR3 coding DNA: TGCGCCAGCACCACCCCCGGGGTGCAGCGTTTTGGCTACACCTTC.